This is a list of T cell receptor beta chains from one sample in a study of T cell changes during pregnancy in multiple sclerosis. This table comes from immunoSEQ multiplex PCR, and its TCRdb copy is limited to in-frame clones, with some not included. This table has some 43,000 clones, almost 90% appearing once. The source material was peripheral blood, sampled in the first trimester of pregnancy. The source of these receptors is a female donor in good health, enrolled as a control in a pregnancy study. Each CDR3 is given with its conserved first and last residue. Fields, in order: J gene, clone size, V gene, D gene, CDR3 DNA, CDR3 protein. The D gene is left open where the match is weak. For some rows the clone size is stated as once, few or many, or as a class when expanded; others skip it.

j_gene: TRBJ2-1
abundance: -
v_gene: TRBV18
d_gene: TRBD2
CDR3nt: TGTGCCAGCTCACCAAGGAGCGGGGGGAGCACCTCCTACAATGAGCAGTTCTTC
CDR3aa: CASSPRSGGSTSYNEQFF

j_gene: TRBJ2-3
abundance: -
v_gene: TRBV2
d_gene: -
CDR3nt: TGTGCCAGCACCCTACTAGCAGGCACAGATACGCAGTATTTT
CDR3aa: CASTLLAGTDTQYF

j_gene: TRBJ2-5
abundance: -
v_gene: TRBV11-1
d_gene: -
CDR3nt: TGTGCCAGCAGCCCACTTAGGAGCCAAGAGACCCAGTACTTC
CDR3aa: CASSPLRSQETQYF

j_gene: TRBJ2-1
abundance: -
v_gene: TRBV14
d_gene: TRBD2
CDR3nt: TGTGCCAGCAGCCAAGATAGCGGGACCTCCAGCTCCTACAATGAGCAGTTCTTC
CDR3aa: CASSQDSGTSSSYNEQFF

j_gene: TRBJ2-2
abundance: -
v_gene: TRBV4-2
d_gene: -
CDR3nt: TGTGCCAGCAGCCAAGACATGACAGCGGGTAACGACGGGGAGCTGTTTTTT
CDR3aa: CASSQDMTAGNDGELFF

j_gene: TRBJ1-1
abundance: -
v_gene: TRBV7-3
d_gene: -
CDR3nt: TGTGCCAGCAGTCGCGGCCCGAACACTGAAGCTTTCTTT
CDR3aa: CASSRGPNTEAFF

j_gene: TRBJ2-1
abundance: -
v_gene: TRBV12-1
d_gene: -
CDR3nt: TGTGCCAGCAGCTTTCATAGCCGTCCTGCCTACAATGAGCAGTTCTTC
CDR3aa: CASSFHSRPAYNEQFF

j_gene: TRBJ2-1
abundance: -
v_gene: TRBV5-6
d_gene: TRBD1
CDR3nt: TGTGCCAGCAGTTCCGGGACAGCCCTCGAGCAGTTCTTC
CDR3aa: CASSSGTALEQFF

j_gene: TRBJ1-1
abundance: few
v_gene: TRBV20-1
d_gene: -
CDR3nt: TGCGGGGGGAAGCGGGGCACTGAAGCTTTCTTT
CDR3aa: CGGKRGTEAFF

j_gene: TRBJ2-1
abundance: -
v_gene: TRBV9
d_gene: TRBD2
CDR3nt: TGTGCCAGCAGCGTTGGACTAGCGGGGAACAATGAGCAGTTCTTC
CDR3aa: CASSVGLAGNNEQFF

j_gene: TRBJ2-1
abundance: -
v_gene: TRBV7-9
d_gene: TRBD1
CDR3nt: TGTGCCAGCAGCTTGGCCGCACAGGGGGCGTCCTACAATGAGCAGTTCTTC
CDR3aa: CASSLAAQGASYNEQFF

j_gene: TRBJ2-7
abundance: -
v_gene: TRBV6-5
d_gene: -
CDR3nt: TGTGCCAGCAGTTACTATTTGGGTTTTACAGGGCTTAAGCAGTACTTC
CDR3aa: CASSYYLGFTGLKQYF

j_gene: TRBJ2-3
abundance: -
v_gene: TRBV18
d_gene: TRBD2
CDR3nt: TGTGCCAGCTCACCAGGCGGGAGGGCCTGGGGTACGCAGTATTTT
CDR3aa: CASSPGGRAWGTQYF

j_gene: TRBJ2-3
abundance: once
v_gene: TRBV5-1
d_gene: -
CDR3nt: TGCGCCAGCAGCTGGGGGGGGGCAGCAGATACGCAGTATTTT
CDR3aa: CASSWGGAADTQYF

j_gene: TRBJ2-1
abundance: -
v_gene: TRBV2
d_gene: -
CDR3nt: TGTGCCAGCAGTTCGATGGGGGGCAATGAGCAGTTCTTC
CDR3aa: CASSSMGGNEQFF

j_gene: TRBJ2-3
abundance: -
v_gene: TRBV11-2
d_gene: TRBD2
CDR3nt: TGTGCCAGCAGCTTAGATGCGGGAGAAGTAGATACGCAGTATTTT
CDR3aa: CASSLDAGEVDTQYF

j_gene: TRBJ1-1
abundance: -
v_gene: TRBV7-3
d_gene: -
CDR3nt: TGTGCCAGCAGCTTAACCGGGGGACTAGATGCTTTCTTT
CDR3aa: CASSLTGGLDAFF

j_gene: TRBJ2-7
abundance: -
v_gene: TRBV6-5
d_gene: TRBD2
CDR3nt: TGTGCCAGCAGTGAGCGGGAGGCCACCTACGAGCAGTACTTC
CDR3aa: CASSEREATYEQYF